The 2 T cell receptor beta chains given below trace back to one sample, sequenced in a study of blood T cell repertoires in COVID-19. TCRdb's copy holds only in-frame clones and misses some; the assay was immunoSEQ multiplex PCR. The sample includes approximately 140,000 clones, about four fifths of them seen just once. Material for sequencing was peripheral blood. The source of these receptors is a man aged 80 or over with acute or convalescent COVID-19.

The CDR3: CASSQVAAGSTDTQYF. The CDR3, as DNA: TGCGCCAGCAGCCAAGTCGCGGCGGGTAGCACAGATACGCAGTATTTT. This rearrangement joins TRBV4-3 to TRBJ2-3, with D tentatively TRBD2 (5 bases). This CDR3 region has 16 residues. Germline CDR1 is LGHNA and CDR2 is YSLEER. V lost 1 base, J lost 0 bases, and 11 bases lay in between.

This chain connects TRBV24-1 to TRBJ2-1, with 13 nucleotides matching TRBD2. The CDR3 extends over 20 amino acids. With 4 bases clipped from V and 2 bases from J, the junction kept 13 bases outside the gene matches. Germline values: CDR1 KGHDR, CDR2 SFDVKD. CDR3 DNA sequence: TGTGCCACCAGTGACCACAGGGGAGGGGGGACTAGCGGGACCTACAATGAGCAGTTCTTC. It specifies CATSDHRGGGTSGTYNEQFF.